The rows below give T cell receptor beta chains drawn from one sample of a study of human T cells and chemical hapten exposure. MiXCR, applied by TCRdb to the RACE reads, yields one record per CDR3 protein. The sample holds about 42,000 distinct CDR3 sequences; around 11% are singletons and the top ten take approximately 5.3%. The material sequenced was whole blood, taken in connection with sensitization to the hapten diphenylcyclopropenone (DPC). The origin of the receptors is a woman in her 30s with alopecia areata. Some clones in this sample may be carry-over from other donors' samples. CDR3s leave out the opening cysteine and the closing phenylalanine or tryptophan. Clone size is shown for a subset of rows, as once, few, many or a class of expanded clone.

many TRBV6-1 ASSEAGANSPLH
- TRBV20-1 SARDRASNQPQH
- TRBV28 ASSSAGQGALAGAYEQY
many TRBV28 ASSSGTSGRTYNEQF
few TRBV7-2 ASSVGLAGGPTDTQY
many TRBV18 ASSPRPRNEKLF
many TRBV15 ATSGETSGATDTQY
- TRBV5-1 ASSPRQPQH
many TRBV21-1 ASSKGWRERADTQY
many TRBV20-1 SARPHLAGGRYEQY
many TRBV18 ASSPRFDMSYEQY
many TRBV20-1 SARLAGGPGEQY
many TRBV6-2/TRBV6-3 ASSYRGLSQPQH
few TRBV4-1 ASSQTDRDHGYT
many TRBV5-5 ASSLFMNTEAF
many TRBV28 ASSSDRGERVPYNEQF
many TRBV12-3/TRBV12-4 ASSSFGNTEAF
- TRBV5-6 ASSHSTDTQY
- TRBV7-3 ASSPGQLAGTDTQY
few TRBV5-4 ASTGGTSGRSAGANVLT
- TRBV19 ASSTGTSGIYEQF
many TRBV7-2 ASSQTFSGGTDTQY